The clone carrying this TCR beta chain was observed a few times. The antigen is unknown. This specimen belongs to a study of early T cells in non-severe SARS-CoV-2 infection. Study-wide context: Alpha and beta chains were unpaired, from unsorted whole-blood bulk RNA.

Study outcomes and limitations: In VDJdb matching, anti-spike CD8 responses were favored while private and CD4 specificities went missing.

CDR1 is SGHVS, CDR2 FQNEAQ, per germline. CDR3 length: 16 residues. V lost 5 bases to trimming and J lost 5 bases; unmatched junction nucleotides: 8. Unique molecular identifiers were affixed to single, distinct cDNA molecules. One entry per CDR3 protein results from TCRdb running MiXCR on the 5' RACE reads. Of some 41,000 distinct CDR3 sequences in the sample, about a quarter were seen once. This TCR derives from an adult who was a healthcare worker with PCR-confirmed SARS-CoV-2 infection or an uninfected control (not recorded which). Sequenced here: whole blood, sampled at baseline. The rearrangement uses TRBV7-8 and TRBJ2-2; 10 bases align to TRBD1. The CDR3 region is CASSGRDRGATGELFF. The CDR3 region has the DNA TGTGCCAGCAGCGGGAGGGACAGGGGCGCGACCGGGGAGCTGTTTTTT.